One TCR beta chain is described in this entry. This clonotype was counted at least ten times. Its antigen target is currently unknown. Per-base qualities were not stored, and no clone one base away is much larger. The instrument given in TCRdb is Illumina HiSeq 2500. Quantitative 5'-RACE with molecular barcodes was used to prepare TCR beta libraries. In the source study's methods: Disease-linked TCR variants were identified with a new computational method built on a probabilistic model of VDJ rearrangement. The public reads were quality trimmed at Q25 with fastp and then assembled into clones with MiXCR by TCRdb, keeping productive beta chains. For every CDR3 protein sequence, its rows merge into one entry that carries the most common genes and DNA. These V and J calls rely on TCRdb rather than the paper's analysis. In all, the sample holds some 220,000 distinct CDR3 sequences, and 8% to 10% of those were seen once. The ten top clones hold 4% to 5.5% of the sample.

This entry is derived from a study of CD8 T cells in ankylosing spondylitis (dated by TCRdb to 2016 to 2017). Regarding the complete study: To find TCR variants linked to disease, the study profiled T cell receptor beta repertoires in ankylosing spondylitis patients and healthy donors. In total, the full study cohort was made up of 85 to 140 healthy donors and 25 or so ankylosing spondylitis patients. Peripheral blood was sampled, and synovial fluid was also collected from ankylosing spondylitis patients. General findings and caveats noted by the study authors: The disease-linked clones were reported as significantly enriched in matched synovial fluid samples from ankylosing spondylitis patients. A CD8+ phenotype was shown by the disease-linked clones, which were found at relatively low frequencies in peripheral blood. Blood from ankylosing spondylitis patients appeared to be characterized by a TCR beta motif made up of 8 or 9 highly homologous amino acid variants. Some TCR beta motif variants had previously been reported in synovial fluid and blood of reactive arthritis patients, which suggested common disease-initiation mechanisms.

CDR1 SGHTA and CDR2 FQGNSA are derived from the germline V gene. The V end loses 4 bases and the J end loses 0 bases, and a stretch of 12 bases separates them. From the cysteine through the phenylalanine, the CDR3 covers 15 amino acids. Only the CDR3 part of the read is kept: 45 bases, read in frame from the first base. Sequenced input: blood, either unsorted or a sorted T cell fraction (not recorded which). This sequence uses TRBV7-2 and TRBJ1-1; no D gene is confidently identified. This TCR was recovered from a female donor with ankylosing spondylitis or in good health (not recorded which). The sequenced DNA: TGTGCCAGCAGCTCTAACCTCGGAGTGAACACTGAAGCTTTCTTT. Its protein is CASSSNLGVNTEAFF.